The 16 T cell receptor beta chains listed next were all sequenced from one sample in a study of CD8 T cells in Susac syndrome. It was with random hexamers that roughly 0.45 to 1 ug RNA was reverse transcribed. TCRdb recomputed calls from the immunoSEQ multiplex PCR reads with MiXCR, one row per CDR3 protein. The sample gives more than 70,000 distinct CDR3 sequences, approximately 95% of which show up once; about 0.5% is in the top ten. The sample comprised CD8+ T cells from PBMCs. These receptors all stem from a human donor with Susac syndrome.

This clonotype occurred once. This rearrangement joins TRBV10-3 to TRBJ2-1; tentatively, D is TRBD1 or TRBD2 (5 bases each). Germline CDR1 is ENHRY and CDR2 is SYGVKD. The ends were cut back, 10 bases at V and 0 bases at J, with 19 bases in the middle. The CDR3 is made up of 16 amino acids. CDR3 DNA sequence: TGTGCCACGAGGGGTACGGTATCTAGCTCCTACAATGAGCAGTTCTTC. It specifies CATRGTVSSSYNEQFF.

This chain links TRBV5-1 with TRBJ2-2; D is uncertain. The CDR3 has 14 amino acids. Germline V CDR1 and CDR2: SGHRS, YFSETQ. Trimming took off 1 base at V and 5 bases at J, with 9 bases between the two ends. The chain's CDR3 is CASSLRGETGELFF. The CDR3 region has the DNA TGCGCCAGCAGCTTGCGTGGGGAAACCGGGGAGCTGTTTTTT.

This chain links TRBV27 with TRBJ2-4; TRBD2 matches 7 bases. J lost 8 bases, V lost 0 bases, and 7 bases had no gene match. The CDR3 consists of 15 residues. Germline CDR1 MNHEY, CDR2 SMNVEV (reference sequence). CDR3 DNA sequence: TGTGCCAGCAGTTTATCGCGCGGGGGTCATGACATTCAGTACTTC. Translating it yields CASSLSRGGHDIQYF.

The chain is built from TRBV27 and TRBJ2-7; 7 bases map to TRBD1. The CDR3 loop spans 14 amino acids. Trimming removed 5 bases from V and 1 base from J; junction bases left unmatched: 5. Germline CDR1 and CDR2: MNHEY and SMNVEV (reference sequence). The CDR3 DNA sequence: TGTGCCAGCAGTACATGGGACAGTTCCTACGAGCAGTACTTC. Protein product: CASSTWDSSYEQYF.

V gene TRBV5-1 combines with J gene TRBJ2-7; either TRBD1 or TRBD2 may fit D (5 bases each). V was pared by 0 bases and J by 2 bases, with 15 bases between. This CDR3 is built from 16 residues. CDR1 and CDR2 (germline): SGHRS, YFSETQ. CDR3 sequence (DNA): TGCGCCAGCAGCTTGGCAGAGGGACGGACCACCTACGAGCAGTACTTC. Protein sequence: CASSLAEGRTTYEQYF.

The chain joins TRBV6-5 to TRBJ2-7; tentative D call: TRBD1 (5 bases). Germline V CDR1 and CDR2: MNHEY, SVGAGI. This CDR3 contains 15 residues. Trimming stripped 6 bases from V and 2 bases from J, with 17 bases between. CDR3 in DNA: TGTGCCAGCAGCTACGGCGAAGGGGTGACCTACGAGCAGTACTTC. It codes for CASSYGEGVTYEQYF.

V gene TRBV5-4 combines with J gene TRBJ2-7; possible D gene TRBD2, 7 bases. The V end lost 4 bases, the J end lost 8 bases, and 13 bases lay between the germline ends. The CDR3 has 12 residues. Germline V gives CDR1 SGHNT, CDR2 YYREEE (reference sequence). CDR3 loop: CASSTGGTKQYF. CDR3 DNA sequence: TGTGCCAGCAGCACCGGGGGGACAAAGCAGTACTTC.

V usage is TRBV9 and J usage is TRBJ2-2; D is possibly TRBD2 (6 bases). The CDR3 sequence is 13 residues long. V lost 7 bases to trimming and J lost 7 bases, with 14 bases between them. Germline V gene sequence: CDR1 SGDLS, CDR2 YYNGEE. CDR3 in DNA: TGTGCCAGCGGGCGGGGAAGGGACGGGGAGCTGTTTTTT. Translated: CASGRGRDGELFF. Supplemented by reference TRBV9 and TRBJ2-2, the full variable domain reads DSGVTQTPKHLITATGQRVTLRCSPRSGDLSVYWYQQSLDQGLQFLIQYYNGEERAKGNILERFSAQQFPDLHSELNLSSLELGDSALYFCASGRGRDGELFFGEGSRLTVL.

This clonotype showed up just once. The chain joins TRBV9 to TRBJ2-1; 10 bases fit TRBD1. Germline CDR1 and CDR2: SGDLS and YYNGEE. The CDR3 has 16 residues. V lost 0 bases to trimming and J lost 4 bases; unmatched junction nucleotides: 4. The CDR3 nucleotides are TGTGCCAGCAGCGTAGATGGGACAGGGGCATACAATGAGCAGTTCTTC. This codes for CASSVDGTGAYNEQFF.

The rearrangement joins TRBV5-1 to TRBJ2-5; possibly TRBD1 for D (5 bases). The CDR3 is 12 amino acids. Germline values: CDR1 SGHRS, CDR2 YFSETQ. The V end lost 4 bases, the J end lost 5 bases, and 9 bases lay between the germline ends. This CDR3 reads CASSPDSETQYF. CDR3 sequence (DNA): TGCGCCAGCAGCCCCGACAGCGAGACCCAGTACTTC.

The rearrangement uses TRBV27 and TRBJ2-7, with TRBD1 matching over 9 bases. Germline loops: CDR1 MNHEY, CDR2 SMNVEV (reference sequence). Trimming at V came to 4 bases and at J to 5 bases, leaving 6 bases not matched to a gene. The CDR3 length is 14 residues. In DNA form, the CDR3 reads TGTGCCAGCAGTTCACGGGACAGGGTCGACGAGCAGTACTTC. Its protein is CASSSRDRVDEQYF.

The chain combines TRBV7-3 with TRBJ2-3; D remains unclear. There are 16 residues in the CDR3. The ends were cut back, 4 bases at V and 8 bases at J, with 22 bases in the middle. Germline assignment: CDR1 SGHTA and CDR2 FQGTGA. CDR3 loop: CASSSPSGFQRGTQYF. In DNA, the CDR3 is TGTGCCAGCAGCTCCCCTTCGGGCTTCCAACGAGGTACGCAGTATTTT.

The chain combines TRBV25-1 with TRBJ1-2; D perhaps matches TRBD1 (6 bases). CDR1 and CDR2 (germline): MGHDK, SYGVNS. The CDR3 covers 13 residues. The V end was cut by 7 bases, the J end by 5 bases, with 14 bases between. For the CDR3, the DNA is TGTGCCAGCACGGGGGGCGTTCTATATGGCTACACCTTC. Its translation is CASTGGVLYGYTF.

This chain links TRBV27 with TRBJ2-1; tentatively, D is TRBD1 (7 bases). Germline V lookup: CDR1 MNHEY, CDR2 SMNVEV (reference sequence). The CDR3 has 13 residues. V gave up 5 bases and J gave up 8 bases, with 13 bases separating them. The CDR3 bases are TGTGCCAGCAGTAGAGACAGGGAGGATGAGCAGTTCTTC. This sequence encodes CASSRDREDEQFF.

CDR3 bases: TGTGCCACCGGTGAAGAGGTGTTCAAAAACATTCAGTACTTC. This sequence encodes CATGEEVFKNIQYF. The rearrangement joins TRBV6-2 or TRBV6-3 to TRBJ2-4; no clear D. Germline V gene lookup returns CDR1 MNHEY and CDR2 SVGEGT. This CDR3 spans 14 amino acids. Trimming took 10 bases from V and 3 from J, leaving 16 bases between them.

The rearrangement links TRBV4-3 to TRBJ2-2; D is unresolved. Germline loops: CDR1 LGHNA, CDR2 YSLEER. V lost 1 base and J lost 4, with 10 bases in between. The CDR3 contains 15 residues. The CDR3 loop reads CASSQGAPGTGELFF. The CDR3 bases are TGCGCCAGCAGCCAAGGGGCGCCAGGCACCGGGGAGCTGTTTTTT.